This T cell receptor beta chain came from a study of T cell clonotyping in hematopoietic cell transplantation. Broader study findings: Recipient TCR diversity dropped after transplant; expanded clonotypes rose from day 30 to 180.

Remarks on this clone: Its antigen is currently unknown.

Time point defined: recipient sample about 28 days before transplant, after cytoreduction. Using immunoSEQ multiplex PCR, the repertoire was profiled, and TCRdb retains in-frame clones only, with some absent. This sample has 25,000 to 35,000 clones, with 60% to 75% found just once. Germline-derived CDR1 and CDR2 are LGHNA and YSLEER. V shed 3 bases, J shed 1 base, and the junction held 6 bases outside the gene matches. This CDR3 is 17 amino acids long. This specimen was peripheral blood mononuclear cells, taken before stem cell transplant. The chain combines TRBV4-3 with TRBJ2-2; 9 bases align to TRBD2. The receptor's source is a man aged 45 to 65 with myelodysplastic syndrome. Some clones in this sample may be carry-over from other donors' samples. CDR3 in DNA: TGCGCCAGCAGCCATCCCGTAGCGGGGGAGAACACCGGGGAGCTGTTTTTT. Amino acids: CASSHPVAGENTGELFF.